One T cell receptor (beta chain) is described in this entry. Clones were sequenced by immunoSEQ multiplex PCR, and TCRdb holds only the in-frame ones, with some missing. The sample records 150,000 to 200,000 clones, 80% to 90% being singletons. CDR1 and CDR2 (germline): MNHEY, SVGAGI. V was trimmed by 7 bases and J by 4 bases, leaving 16 bases between them. This CDR3 spans 14 amino acids. The sample originates from a study of control samples from healthy donors and cancer patients. Sequencing was done on a sample of blood. The source of this sequence is a woman in her 30s in good health. The rearrangement links TRBV6-5 to TRBJ1-1; D remains ambiguous. As DNA, the CDR3 is TGTGCCAGCACGACGGTGGGTGGCGGCACTGAAGCTTTCTTT. Protein: CASTTVGGGTEAFF.